This T cell receptor beta chain came from a study of cytomegalovirus exposure and HLA in healthy donors. Comments on this clone: Its antigen is as yet unknown.

The CDR3 length is 14 residues. Per germline, CDR1 SGHDT and CDR2 YYEEEE. V trimming: 1 base; J trimming: 5 bases; junction bases outside the gene matches: 2. General study results and limits: The number of N-insertions in an Asian-associated ancestry cluster was reportedly below the 666-donor mean in a later analysis. When analyzed later, the rates of TCR association showed variation by HLA locus, with DRB1 the most and HLA-C the fewest.

Researchers ran the PCR with 60 Vbeta and 13 Jbeta primers. Clones were sequenced by immunoSEQ multiplex PCR, and TCRdb holds only the in-frame ones, with some missing. Here the sample spans under 200,000 clones, over 80% being singletons. The specimen sequenced was PBMCs. The chain carries TRBV5-6 and TRBJ2-1, with 8 bases that match TRBD2. The receptor's source is a woman aged 50 to 60 in good health and CMV-seropositive. CDR3 in amino acids: CASSLRLANNEQFF. The CDR3 DNA follows: TGTGCCAGCAGCTTGAGACTAGCGAACAATGAGCAGTTCTTC.